The clone carrying this T cell receptor (beta chain) was picked up a small number of times. Its specificity is not known. The record originates from a study of cytomegalovirus exposure and HLA in healthy donors. PCR was performed using 60 Vbeta and 13 Jbeta primers. Sequencing used immunoSEQ multiplex PCR; TCRdb keeps in-frame clones, though not all of them. The sample consists of 150,000 to 200,000 clones, about 12% of them appearing once. The ends lost 2 bases at V and 1 base at J; junction bases unmatched: 3. The germline V gene encodes CDR1 MNHNY and CDR2 SVGAGI (reference sequence). The CDR3 is 16 residues long. Study results and caveats: Follow-up analysis later connected one missense variant in DCLRE1C with trimming of TCR beta V- and J-genes.

The receptor was isolated from a man aged 45 to 65 in good health and CMV-seropositive. This chain connects TRBV6-6 to TRBJ2-2; 8 nucleotides match TRBD2. Material for sequencing was PBMCs. Here the CDR3 DNA reads TGTGCCAGCAGTTACGGGCGGGGGGTGAACACCGGGGAGCTGTTTTTT. Encoded protein: CASSYGRGVNTGELFF.